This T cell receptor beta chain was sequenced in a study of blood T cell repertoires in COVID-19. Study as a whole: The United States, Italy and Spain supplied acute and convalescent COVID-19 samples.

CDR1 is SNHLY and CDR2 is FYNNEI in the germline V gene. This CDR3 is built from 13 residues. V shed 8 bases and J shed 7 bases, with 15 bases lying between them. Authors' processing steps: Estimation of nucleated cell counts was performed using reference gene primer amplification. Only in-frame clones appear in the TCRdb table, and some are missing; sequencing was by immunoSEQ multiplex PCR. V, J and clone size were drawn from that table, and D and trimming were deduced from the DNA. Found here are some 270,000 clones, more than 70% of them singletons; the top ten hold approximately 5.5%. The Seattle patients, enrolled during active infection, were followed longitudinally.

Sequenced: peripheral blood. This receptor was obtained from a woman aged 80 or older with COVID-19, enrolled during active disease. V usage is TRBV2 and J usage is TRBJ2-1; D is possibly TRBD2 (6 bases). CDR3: CASGWDSGNEQFF. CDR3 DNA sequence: TGTGCCAGCGGATGGGACTCCGGGAATGAGCAGTTCTTC.